This T cell receptor (beta chain) was sequenced in a study of blood T cells in healthy people across ages. The CDR3 is 15 amino acids. Germline V gives CDR1 SGHRS, CDR2 YFSETQ. Trimming cost V 1 base and J 0 bases, with 10 bases left between them. Then a second PCR, running roughly 7 to 12 cycles, was carried out with a sample-barcoded 5' primer and a J-beta primer mix. TCRdb reprocessed the 5' RACE reads via MiXCR and lists one record per CDR3 protein. In the table there are fewer than 2,000,000 distinct CDR3 sequences, about two fifths of which are singletons. V and J are TRBV5-1 and TRBJ2-5; D perhaps matches TRBD1 (5 bases). The material sequenced was blood. This TCR was recovered from a human donor in good health. The CDR3 bases are TGCGCCAGCAGCTTGCTGGTAGGGGACCAAGAGACCCAGTACTTC. Translating it yields CASSLLVGDQETQYF.